The clone carrying this TCR beta chain has only a few counts. No antigen is known for it. Germline CDR1 is SGHNT and CDR2 is YYREEE (reference sequence). This CDR3 spans 16 amino acids. With V trimmed by 0 bases and J by 6 bases, 9 bases remained unmatched. These data come from a study of T cell repertoires in cytomegalovirus infection. In the study overall: CMV infection and matching HLA type were both indicated by public TCR beta signatures. Whole-study findings and limits: Totalled public TCR beta family frequency picked out people who carried CMV plus the relevant HLA. The ex vivo response was dominated by HLA-C-restricted CMV-specific TCR beta clonotypes.

TCRdb reprocessed the reads via MiXCR and lists one record per CDR3 protein. The sample includes about 770,000 distinct CDR3 sequences, 25% to 35% of them seen just once. The J gene is TRBJ1-2, the V gene TRBV5-4; 9 nucleotides match TRBD1. This receptor was obtained from a human donor in good health (CMV status not recorded). Some clones in this sample may be carry-over from other donors' samples. Sample: cultured CD8+ T cells from PBMCs, taken from culture after CMV antigen stimulation. The CDR3 sequence: CASSLARETGGDGYTF. The CDR3 DNA reads as TGTGCCAGCAGCTTGGCCCGAGAGACAGGGGGAGATGGCTACACCTTC.